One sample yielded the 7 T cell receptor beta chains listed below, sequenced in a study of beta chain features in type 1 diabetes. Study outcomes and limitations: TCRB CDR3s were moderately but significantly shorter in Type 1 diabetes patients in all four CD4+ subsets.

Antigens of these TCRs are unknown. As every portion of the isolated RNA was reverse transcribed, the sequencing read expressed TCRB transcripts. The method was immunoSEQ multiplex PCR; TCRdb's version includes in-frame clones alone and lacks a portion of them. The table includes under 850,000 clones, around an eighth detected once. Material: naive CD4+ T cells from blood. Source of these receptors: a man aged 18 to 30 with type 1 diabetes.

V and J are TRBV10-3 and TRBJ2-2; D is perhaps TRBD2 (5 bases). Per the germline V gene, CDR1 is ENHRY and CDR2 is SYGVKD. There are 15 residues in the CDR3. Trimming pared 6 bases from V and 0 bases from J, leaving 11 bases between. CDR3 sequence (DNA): TGTGCCATCAGAGAACTAGATCCGAACACCGGGGAGCTGTTTTTT. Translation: CAIRELDPNTGELFF.

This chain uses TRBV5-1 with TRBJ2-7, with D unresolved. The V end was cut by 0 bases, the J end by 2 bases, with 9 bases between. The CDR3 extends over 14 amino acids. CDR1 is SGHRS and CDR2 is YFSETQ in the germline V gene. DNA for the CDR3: TGCGCCAGCAGCTTGGATCCACAACCCTACGAGCAGTACTTC. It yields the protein CASSLDPQPYEQYF.

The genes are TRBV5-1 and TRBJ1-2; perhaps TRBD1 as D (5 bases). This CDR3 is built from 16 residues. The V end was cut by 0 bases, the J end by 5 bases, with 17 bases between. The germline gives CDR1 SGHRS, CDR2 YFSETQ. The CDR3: CASSLEKTRGVYGYTF. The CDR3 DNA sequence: TGCGCCAGCAGCTTGGAGAAGACAAGAGGGGTTTATGGCTACACCTTC.

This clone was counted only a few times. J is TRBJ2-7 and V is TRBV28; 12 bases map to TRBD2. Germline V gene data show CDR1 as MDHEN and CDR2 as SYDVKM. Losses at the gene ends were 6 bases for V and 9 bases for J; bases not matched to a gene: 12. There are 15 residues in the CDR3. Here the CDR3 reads CASRKLTSGGGGQYF. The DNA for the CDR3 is TGTGCCAGCAGAAAACTGACTAGCGGGGGAGGAGGGCAGTACTTC.

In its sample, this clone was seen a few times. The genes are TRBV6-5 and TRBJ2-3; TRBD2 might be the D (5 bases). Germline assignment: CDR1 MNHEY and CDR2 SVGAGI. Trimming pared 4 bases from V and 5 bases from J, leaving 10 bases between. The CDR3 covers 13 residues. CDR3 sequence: CASSWQRGDTQYF. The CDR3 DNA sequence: TGTGCCAGCAGTTGGCAACGGGGAGATACGCAGTATTTT.

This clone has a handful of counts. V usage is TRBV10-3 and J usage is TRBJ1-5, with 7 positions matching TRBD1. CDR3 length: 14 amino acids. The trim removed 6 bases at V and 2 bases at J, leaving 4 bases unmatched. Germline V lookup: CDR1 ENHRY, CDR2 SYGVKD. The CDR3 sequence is CAIRETGGNQPQHF. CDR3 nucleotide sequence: TGTGCCATCAGGGAAACAGGGGGCAATCAGCCCCAGCATTTT.

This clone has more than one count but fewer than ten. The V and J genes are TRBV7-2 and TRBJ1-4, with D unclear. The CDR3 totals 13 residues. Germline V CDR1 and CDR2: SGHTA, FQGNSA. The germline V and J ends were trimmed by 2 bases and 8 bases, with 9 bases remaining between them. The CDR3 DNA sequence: TGTGCCAGCAGCTTAATGGGAACGGAAAAACTGTTTTTT. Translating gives CASSLMGTEKLFF. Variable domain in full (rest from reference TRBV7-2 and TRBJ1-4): GAGVSQSPSNKVTEKGKDVELRCDPISGHTALYWYRQSLGQGLEFLIYFQGNSAPDKSGLPSDRFSAERTGGSVSTLTIQRTQQEDSAVYLCASSLMGTEKLFFGSGTQLSVL.